This T cell receptor (beta chain) was captured by sequencing in a study of blood T cell repertoires in COVID-19. On the study more broadly: Material from acute and convalescent COVID-19 was sourced from the United States, Italy and Spain. From T cells, B-cell-depleted T cells, or PBMCs came the material, which was cDNA or gDNA.

Per the original methods: Nucleated cell counts were estimated from reference gene primer amplification. TCRdb's copy holds only in-frame clones and misses some; the assay was immunoSEQ multiplex PCR. The D gene and trimming were derived from the DNA, and the V and J assignments and clone size from that table. The data hold almost 300,000 clones, with around 84% observed a single time. CDR3 length: 14 residues. V lost 5 bases and J lost 4; bases outside the gene matches: 5. Germline V gene sequence: CDR1 KGHSH, CDR2 LQKENI. Sequenced material: peripheral blood. The sequence came from a man in his 70s with acute or convalescent COVID-19. This chain uses TRBV18 with TRBJ2-1; 7 nucleotides agree with TRBD1. The CDR3 DNA is TGTGCCAGCTCATCGCGACAGGGTTACAATGAGCAGTTCTTC. It encodes CASSSRQGYNEQFF.